This T cell receptor (beta chain) comes out of a study of response to subunit inactivated influenza vaccine. TCRdb analysed the RT-PCR reads with MiXCR anew, one entry per CDR3 protein. The sample includes around 200,000 distinct CDR3 sequences, approximately 12% of them seen just once. CDR3 size: 13 residues. Losses at the gene ends were 5 bases for V and 7 bases for J; bases not matched to a gene: 8. Germline CDR1 SEHNR, CDR2 FQNEAQ (reference sequence). The same data also went into a second study, on T cells expressing NK-cell markers. According to that study: Libraries used 5'RACE template switching adding universal primer site and UMIs.

The sequenced sample was CD8+ T cells sorted from PBMCs, obtained about 11 days after vaccination. This chain uses TRBV7-9 with TRBJ2-7, with 7 bases fitting TRBD1. The clonotype was recovered from a man in his forties or fifties who received an inactivated influenza vaccine. The CDR3 is CASSLGTAFEQYF. The CDR3 nucleotides read TGTGCCAGCAGCCTAGGGACAGCGTTTGAGCAGTACTTC.